The clone carrying this TCR beta chain counts as medium-sized. Its specificity is unknown. Read data end 3 residues before the CDR3 end; the end is taken from the germline J gene. The entry originates in a study of T cell clonality in common variable immunodeficiency. Points from the study as a whole: Common variable immunodeficiency TCR beta sequences reportedly had fewer deletions and N-nucleotide insertions.

TCRdb's copy holds only in-frame clones and misses some; the assay was immunoSEQ multiplex PCR. Recorded here are some 2,400 clones, none singletons. The CDR3 has 14 residues. The V and J ends lost 11 bases and 4 bases, in that order; junction bases with no gene match: 9. Germline V gene sequence: CDR1 LNHDA, CDR2 SQIVND (reference sequence). The rearrangement uses TRBV19 and TRBJ2-3, with 10 bases matching TRBD2. The receptor was derived from a human donor with common variable immunodeficiency. Sequencing was performed on peripheral blood mononuclear cells. This chain's CDR3 is CAVAALAGSDTQYF. The CDR3 DNA, read in part, is TGTGCCGTCGCAGCACTAGCGGGGTCAGATACG.